This section outlines one T cell receptor (beta chain) sequence together with its context. This specimen comes from a study of patients and donors after allogeneic stem cell transplantation. TCRdb analysed the RT-PCR reads with MiXCR anew, one entry per CDR3 protein. The sample shows tens of thousands of distinct CDR3 sequences, roughly 38% of them seen only once. The TCR sequence derives from a human donor who was either an allogeneic HSCT recipient or a stem cell or donor lymphocyte infusion donor (not recorded which). It is not recorded whose cells these are; they may come from a transplant donor. The sample taken for sequencing was blood, either unsorted or a sorted T cell fraction (not recorded which).

The CDR3 nucleotides read TGTGCCAGCACGATCCCGACGGGATTCCGCAATCAGCCCCAGCATTTT. Amino acid sequence: CASTIPTGFRNQPQHF. The chain joins TRBV21-1 to TRBJ1-5; the table gives TRBD1 as D, unverified against the DNA. TRBV21-1 is a pseudogene. The CDR3 has 16 residues.